The following is a T cell receptor (beta chain) sequence with its context. Other DNA variants within this sample encode the same CDR3. The repertoire was sequenced with immunoSEQ multiplex PCR; TCRdb's copy has only in-frame clones and lacks some. The data show fewer than 250,000 clones, around 80% seen once. The data derive from a study of blood T cell repertoires in COVID-19. Study in general: T cells, B-cell-depleted T cells, or PBMCs provided the cDNA or gDNA that served as material.

The CDR3 sequence is 15 residues long. Germline loops: CDR1 SGHRS, CDR2 YFSETQ. J was trimmed by 4 bases and V by 4 bases; bases with no gene match: 7. The sequenced sample was peripheral blood. The sequence came from a woman between 50 and 59 years old with acute or convalescent COVID-19. The rearrangement uses TRBV5-1 and TRBJ1-2; TRBD1 agrees at 10 bases. The CDR3 spells CASSTGQGEFYGYTF. DNA of the CDR3: TGCGCCAGCAGCACCGGACAGGGGGAGTTCTATGGCTACACCTTC. The full variable domain, with the rest looked up from reference TRBV5-1 and TRBJ1-2, is KAGVTQTPRYLIKTRGQQVTLSCSPISGHRSVSWYQQTPGQGLQFLFEYFSETQRNKGNFPGRFSGRQFSNSRSEMNVSTLELGDSALYLCASSTGQGEFYGYTFGSGTRLTVV.